This TCR beta chain was documented in a study of Graves' ophthalmopathy and Graves' hyperthyroidism. Study as a whole: Stable hyperthyroidism meant no ophthalmopathy within 18 months of follow-up.

Amplification of TCR beta CDR3 regions used RNA transcripts. HTBI primers served in a first-round RT-PCR, which a second-round multiplex PCR followed. Using its own MiXCR run on the multiplex PCR reads, TCRdb lists one record per CDR3 protein. The sample holds 580,000 or so distinct CDR3 sequences, under 45% seen once. Study observations and caveats: Blood also harbored most expanded thyroid clonotypes above 0.001 frequency. A 13-signature model separated ophthalmopathy from stable hyperthyroidism, reaching about 90% sensitivity and 81.08% specificity cross-validated.

This CDR3 is 17 amino acids long. The ends lost 8 bases at V and 3 bases at J; junction bases unmatched: 17. Germline V gene lookup returns CDR1 MGHDK and CDR2 SYGVNS. About this clonotype itself: Its target is not known.

The sequence came from an adult man with Graves' hyperthyroidism. The chain employs TRBV25-1 and TRBJ2-7; the match to TRBD2 covers 9 bases. The sample comprised peripheral blood or thyroid tissue (not recorded which). This CDR3 reads CASSPPRGGGSHYEQYF. The CDR3 region has the DNA TGTGCCAGCTCACCCCCGCGGGGGGGCGGGAGTCACTACGAGCAGTACTTC.